The rows below give T cell receptor beta chains drawn from one sample of a study of early T cells in non-severe SARS-CoV-2 infection. TCRdb ran MiXCR on the 5' RACE reads and lists one entry per CDR3 protein. The sample has 45,000 to 70,000 distinct CDR3 sequences, roughly 8% seen once. The sample in question was whole blood, obtained at baseline. The receptors come from an adult who was a healthcare worker with PCR-confirmed SARS-CoV-2 infection or an uninfected control (not recorded which). The CDR3 runs from the conserved cysteine through the conserved F or W. Fields, in order: CDR3 DNA, CDR3 protein, J gene, clone size, V gene, D gene. The D gene is left open where the match is weak. Clone size, where shown, is once, few, many, or a class for clones that have expanded.

TGTGCCACCAGTGATAAAACTCTTGGACTAGGGTATAATGAGCAGTTCTTC	CATSDKTLGLGYNEQFF	TRBJ2-1	many	TRBV24-1	TRBD2
TGCAGCGGAGCAGGACTAGCGGGAGCAAATGAGCAGTTCTTC	CSGAGLAGANEQFF	TRBJ2-1	few	TRBV29-1	TRBD2
TGTGCCAGCTCATACCGGGTCCAAAACACTGAAGCTTTCTTT	CASSYRVQNTEAFF	TRBJ1-1	many	TRBV18	NA
TGTGCCACCAGTGACGATCTGACAGATACGCAGTATTTT	CATSDDLTDTQYF	TRBJ2-3	NA	TRBV24-1	NA
TGTGCCAGCAGTGTCATAGCAACAGATACGCAGTATTTT	CASSVIATDTQYF	TRBJ2-3	many	TRBV2	NA
TGTGCCATCAGCGCGGGACAGTTTAATGAAAAACTGTTTTTT	CAISAGQFNEKLFF	TRBJ1-4	many	TRBV10-3	TRBD1
TGTGCCAGCAGCCTCGGGGCACTCGCGGGGCAGCCCCAGCATTTT	CASSLGALAGQPQHF	TRBJ1-5	few	TRBV11-2	NA
TGTGCCAGCAGCTTAAATGGCAGGGTGAACACTGAAGCTTTCTTT	CASSLNGRVNTEAFF	TRBJ1-1	many	TRBV7-2	NA
TGTGCCAGCACTGCCGGACTAGCGGGAGTCCAACGGGGAAACATTCAGTACTTC	CASTAGLAGVQRGNIQYF	TRBJ2-4	many	TRBV12-3/TRBV12-4	TRBD2
TGTGCCAGTAGTACTCAGACTAGCGGGGGAATATACAATGAGCAGTTCTTC	CASSTQTSGGIYNEQFF	TRBJ2-1	many	TRBV19	TRBD2
TGTGCCAGCAGCCCGGCAGCGAGCGGTACGTCCGAGCAGTACTTC	CASSPAASGTSEQYF	TRBJ2-7	NA	TRBV5-6	NA
TGTGCCATCAGTGAGTTTGTGACGGGGCCAACCCAAGAGACCCAGTACTTC	CAISEFVTGPTQETQYF	TRBJ2-5	NA	TRBV10-3	NA
TGCAGCGTTGAAGGCAGGGGTGAGCAGTACTTC	CSVEGRGEQYF	TRBJ2-7	many	TRBV29-1	NA
TGTGCCAGCACTAAACAGGGGCTGAACACTGAAGCTTTCTTT	CASTKQGLNTEAFF	TRBJ1-1	many	TRBV27	TRBD1
TGTGCCAGCAGCCAAGGACAGGGGAAGGTTAATGAGCAGTTCTTC	CASSQGQGKVNEQFF	TRBJ2-1	many	TRBV4-2	TRBD1
TGTGCCAGCAGCTTAGCTTCTGAAGCTTTCTTT	CASSLASEAFF	TRBJ1-1	few	TRBV7-2	NA
TGTGCCAGCAGTTACGGCGGGACAGGGGGAAACTCACCCCTCCACTTT	CASSYGGTGGNSPLHF	TRBJ1-6	many	TRBV6-5	TRBD1
TGCAGCGGGATAGGGAATGAGCAGTTCTTC	CSGIGNEQFF	TRBJ2-1	NA	TRBV29-1	NA
TGTGCCAGCAGCCCGACACTCCCGCGACAGAGATCACCCCTCCACTTT	CASSPTLPRQRSPLHF	TRBJ1-6	few	TRBV5-6	NA
TGCAGTGCTAGTCCAGGCGGTAAAAACATTCAGTACTTC	CSASPGGKNIQYF	TRBJ2-4	NA	TRBV20-1	NA
TGTGCCAGCTCACCAGCCGGTTCCTACGAGCAGTACTTC	CASSPAGSYEQYF	TRBJ2-7	few	TRBV18	NA
TGTGCCAGCAGCCAAGCCATAGCGGAGATACTTCAAGAGACCCAGTACTTC	CASSQAIAEILQETQYF	TRBJ2-5	NA	TRBV3-1	NA
TGTGCCTGGAGTGTAGGGGAAAAACTGTTTTTT	CAWSVGEKLFF	TRBJ1-4	many	TRBV30	NA
TGTGCCAGCAGTCGCCAGGGGGGCGCAGAGACCCAGTACTTC	CASSRQGGAETQYF	TRBJ2-5	many	TRBV12-3/TRBV12-4	NA
TGTGCCAGCAGCACTAGCGAGGACACCGGGGAGCTGTTTTTT	CASSTSEDTGELFF	TRBJ2-2	few	TRBV6-4	TRBD2
TGTGCCAGCAGCGGGAACCAGGCCCGGGATACGCAGTATTTT	CASSGNQARDTQYF	TRBJ2-3	NA	TRBV12-3/TRBV12-4	NA
TGCAGTGCTAGAGTAAAATTCATGGGACTAGCGGGAGAACCGCCCTACAATGAGCAGTTCTTC	CSARVKFMGLAGEPPYNEQFF	TRBJ2-1	many	TRBV20-1	TRBD2
TGCAGTGCTAGAGTTTTCGGAGGGATAATTTCACCCCTCCACTTT	CSARVFGGIISPLHF	TRBJ1-6	NA	TRBV20-1	NA
TGCGCCAGCAGCTTGGGTAGCGGGAACAATGAGCAGTTCTTC	CASSLGSGNNEQFF	TRBJ2-1	many	TRBV5-1	TRBD2
TGCAGCGTTGAACTCCGAAACACCATATATTTT	CSVELRNTIYF	TRBJ1-3	NA	TRBV29-1	NA
TGTGCCAGTAGAGGGGAACGGGAGGCGGTTGATACGCAGTATTTT	CASRGEREAVDTQYF	TRBJ2-3	few	TRBV6-5	TRBD2
TGTGCCAGCAGCCCAGCTGGAGGGGGCGAGCAGTACTTC	CASSPAGGGEQYF	TRBJ2-7	many	TRBV7-6	NA
TGTGCCAGCACCTTGGGGACAGTGAACTATGGCTACACCTTC	CASTLGTVNYGYTF	TRBJ1-2	few	TRBV12-3/TRBV12-4	TRBD1
TGCGCCAGCAGCTTGGCCGGGAAGGGGGCCCTAGATGAGCAGTACTTC	CASSLAGKGALDEQYF	TRBJ2-7	few	TRBV5-1	TRBD1
TGTGCCAGCAGCGCCCGACTAGCGGGAACCTACAATGAGCAGTTCTTC	CASSARLAGTYNEQFF	TRBJ2-1	many	TRBV7-8	TRBD2
TGTGCCAGCAGTACGACTTTTAGCCGGGAGCTGTTTTTT	CASSTTFSRELFF	TRBJ2-2	many	TRBV2	NA
TGCAGCGTTATAGCGGGAGTCGCTGCGCAGTATTTT	CSVIAGVAAQYF	TRBJ2-3	many	TRBV29-1	TRBD2
TGTGCCAGCAGCTTACGACTCCCCCTGGGCACAGATACGCAGTATTTT	CASSLRLPLGTDTQYF	TRBJ2-3	few	TRBV7-2	NA
TGTGCCAGCAGCTTTGGGACAGGGACAGATACGCAGTATTTT	CASSFGTGTDTQYF	TRBJ2-3	NA	TRBV7-9	TRBD1
TGTGCCAGCAGCTTAGCAGCGGAGAGATACAATGAGCAGTTCTTC	CASSLAAERYNEQFF	TRBJ2-1	NA	TRBV7-2	NA
TGCAGTGCTAGCGGCGGGATGGGGGCCGGGGAGCTGTTTTTT	CSASGGMGAGELFF	TRBJ2-2	few	TRBV20-1	NA